The rows below give T cell receptor beta chains drawn from one sample of a study of cytomegalovirus exposure and HLA in healthy donors. TCRdb keeps only in-frame clones here, not all; method: immunoSEQ multiplex PCR. This sample yields 65,000 to 95,000 clones, of which roughly 96% are seen a single time; 3% to 3.5% belongs to the top ten. The sample taken for sequencing was PBMCs. These receptors all stem from a man aged 18 to 29 in good health and CMV-seronegative. The CDR3 runs from the conserved cysteine through the conserved F or W. Each record gives: clone size, D gene, V gene, J gene, CDR3 protein, CDR3 DNA. A D gene is named only where the DNA matches it firmly. Size is omitted from some rows. Given values are once, few, many or a class for expanded clones.

>.|TRBD2|TRBV18|TRBJ2-3
CASSLGLAKGTDTQYF
TGTGCCAGCTCACTGGGACTAGCCAAGGGCACAGATACGCAGTATTTT
>.|TRBD2|TRBV28|TRBJ2-3
CASTGSSGHTDTQYF
TGTGCCAGCACAGGTTCTAGCGGGCACACAGATACGCAGTATTTT
>.|.|TRBV2|TRBJ1-2
CATEADVSYGYTF
TGTGCCACCGAGGCAGACGTCAGTTATGGCTACACCTTC
>.|TRBD1|TRBV25-1|TRBJ2-3
CASTPRTGEGTDTQYF
TGTGCCAGCACCCCGCGGACAGGGGAGGGTACAGATACGCAGTATTTT
>.|TRBD2|TRBV5-4|TRBJ2-1
CASSRRTSGGSHEQFF
TGTGCCAGCAGCCGCCGGACTAGCGGGGGGTCCCATGAGCAGTTCTTC
>.|.|TRBV19|TRBJ1-1
CASRDNWRDTEAFF
TGTGCCAGTAGAGATAATTGGCGGGACACTGAAGCTTTCTTT
>.|.|TRBV6-1|TRBJ1-1
CASSYRGDAFF
TGTGCCAGCAGTTACCGGGGGGACGCTTTCTTT
>.|.|TRBV28|TRBJ2-2
CASSFSGVGELFF
TGTGCCAGCAGTTTTTCAGGGGTCGGGGAGCTGTTTTTT
>.|.|TRBV19|TRBJ1-5
CASSPSFWGGVNQPQHF
TGTGCCAGTAGTCCATCTTTTTGGGGCGGGGTCAATCAGCCCCAGCATTTT
>.|TRBD1|TRBV29-1|TRBJ1-2
CSGGTANYGYTF
TGCAGCGGCGGGACAGCTAACTATGGCTACACCTTC
>.|.|TRBV7-3|TRBJ2-6
CASSSSIFGRAPSGANVLTF
TGTGCCAGCAGCTCCTCGATTTTCGGCAGGGCCCCCTCTGGGGCCAACGTCCTGACTTTC
>.|.|TRBV5-1|TRBJ2-7
CASSPAISLYEQYF
TGCGCCAGCAGCCCCGCGATAAGTCTATACGAGCAGTACTTC
>.|.|TRBV7-2|TRBJ2-2
CASSFAGELFF
TGTGCCAGCAGCTTCGCGGGGGAGCTGTTTTTT
>.|TRBD1|TRBV18|TRBJ1-5
CASPQGDRGFSNQPQHF
TGTGCCAGCCCTCAGGGGGACAGGGGGTTTAGCAATCAGCCCCAGCATTTT
>.|.|TRBV21-1|TRBJ1-5
CASSKKQGAIPQHF
TGTGCCAGCAGCAAAAAACAGGGGGCTATTCCCCAGCATTTT
>.|.|TRBV19|TRBJ1-3
CASSMRPSAFSGNTIYF
TGTGCCAGTAGTATGCGCCCCTCCGCGTTCTCTGGAAACACCATATATTTT
>.|.|TRBV18|TRBJ1-1
CASSPTANTEAFF
TGTGCCAGCTCACCGACAGCTAACACTGAAGCTTTCTTT
>.|.|TRBV30|TRBJ1-1
CAWSRGQMNTEAFF
TGTGCCTGGAGTCGTGGACAAATGAACACTGAAGCTTTCTTT
>.|.|TRBV27|TRBJ1-2
CASRPGGLPLHYGYTF
TGTGCCAGCAGGCCAGGTGGCCTCCCCCTTCACTATGGCTACACCTTC
>.|.|TRBV7-9|TRBJ2-7
CASSSQEEVYEQYF
TGTGCCAGCAGCTCCCAGGAAGAAGTTTACGAGCAGTACTTC
>once|.|TRBV19|TRBJ2-1
CASSPGSYNEQFF
TGTGCCAGTAGTCCGGGAAGTTACAATGAGCAGTTCTTC
>.|.|TRBV18|TRBJ1-2
CASSPQGPNYGYTF
TGTGCCAGCTCACCACAGGGGCCTAACTATGGCTACACCTTC
>.|TRBD1|TRBV10-3|TRBJ2-7
CAISGFGTGGVEQYF
TGTGCCATCAGTGGGTTCGGGACAGGGGGCGTCGAGCAGTACTTC
>.|TRBD2|TRBV7-3|TRBJ2-1
CASSPSGAQREEQFF
TGTGCCAGCAGCCCAAGCGGGGCTCAGAGGGAGGAGCAGTTCTTC
>.|TRBD2|TRBV5-1|TRBJ2-5
CASRVLLAGEETQYF
TGCGCCAGCAGGGTACTACTAGCGGGGGAAGAGACCCAGTACTTC
>once|.|TRBV9|TRBJ1-1
CASSVGGGGTHTEAFF
TGTGCCAGCAGCGTAGGGGGAGGGGGAACCCACACTGAAGCTTTCTTT
>.|TRBD1|TRBV9|TRBJ1-2
CASNDSTGESDYGYTF
TGTGCCAGCAACGACTCGACAGGGGAGTCTGACTATGGCTACACCTTC
>.|.|TRBV7-6|TRBJ1-5
CASSTEQGFGQPQHF
TGTGCCAGCAGCACCGAACAGGGATTTGGGCAGCCCCAGCATTTT
>.|.|TRBV2|TRBJ1-1
CASSNSADTEAFF
TGTGCCAGCAGTAACTCAGCGGACACTGAAGCTTTCTTT
>.|.|TRBV30|TRBJ2-2
CAWSAARVPTGELFF
TGTGCCTGGAGTGCGGCCAGGGTGCCCACCGGGGAGCTGTTTTTT
>.|.|TRBV7-2|TRBJ2-7
CASSLRGRGPIDEQYF
TGTGCCAGCAGCTTAAGGGGCAGGGGCCCTATCGACGAGCAGTACTTC
>.|TRBD1|TRBV27|TRBJ2-7
CASSSHRGYSYEQYF
TGTGCCAGCAGTTCGCACAGGGGGTATAGCTACGAGCAGTACTTC
>.|TRBD2|TRBV29-1|TRBJ2-1
CSVEDRGGAGVFSYNEQFF
TGCAGCGTTGAGGATCGCGGGGGGGCCGGGGTATTCTCCTACAATGAGCAGTTCTTC
>.|.|TRBV29-1|TRBJ1-1
CSVDQGSAEAFF
TGCAGCGTTGATCAGGGGAGCGCTGAAGCTTTCTTT
>.|.|TRBV28|TRBJ2-3
CASSLGQTQYF
TGTGCCAGCAGTTTGGGACAAACGCAGTATTTT
>.|.|TRBV29-1|TRBJ2-4
CSVDLGANIQYF
TGCAGCGTTGATCTGGGCGCGAACATTCAGTACTTC
>.|TRBD1|TRBV19|TRBJ1-5
CASRDPGGSNQPQHF
TGTGCCAGTAGGGACCCAGGGGGAAGCAATCAGCCCCAGCATTTT
>.|.|TRBV9|TRBJ2-1
CASSPSGDYNEQFF
TGTGCCAGCAGCCCGTCGGGGGATTACAATGAGCAGTTCTTC
>.|TRBD1|TRBV10-3|TRBJ2-7
CAIRIRDRGLYEQYF
TGTGCCATCAGGATCCGGGACAGAGGACTCTACGAGCAGTACTTC
>few|TRBD1|TRBV28|TRBJ2-1
CASRTGQGSYNEQFF
TGTGCCAGCAGGACAGGGCAGGGGTCCTACAATGAGCAGTTCTTC
>.|TRBD1|TRBV5-4|TRBJ2-3
CASRTGQVTDTQYF
TGTGCCAGCAGGACAGGACAGGTCACAGATACGCAGTATTTT
>.|.|TRBV6-6|TRBJ1-1
CASSYSNRNTEAFF
TGTGCCAGCAGTTACTCGAATAGAAACACTGAAGCTTTCTTT
>.|.|TRBV4-2|TRBJ1-1
CASSHYKAGKNTEAFF
TGTGCCAGCAGCCACTATAAGGCAGGAAAAAACACTGAAGCTTTCTTT
>.|TRBD1|TRBV27|TRBJ1-2
CASRAIQGRNGYTF
TGTGCCAGCAGAGCTATACAGGGGAGAAATGGCTACACCTTC
>.|TRBD1|TRBV5-6|TRBJ2-2
CASSQTGGRAGELFF
TGTGCCAGCAGCCAGACAGGGGGTAGGGCCGGGGAGCTGTTTTTT
>.|.|TRBV27|TRBJ1-1
CASRTPDTEAFF
TGTGCCAGCAGGACTCCGGACACTGAAGCTTTCTTT
>.|.|TRBV6-6|TRBJ1-2
CASKGADGGGYTF
TGTGCCTCTAAAGGAGCCGACGGGGGTGGCTACACCTTC
>once|TRBD1|TRBV2|TRBJ1-1
CASSEGTGGTEAFF
TGTGCCAGCAGTGAAGGGACAGGGGGCACTGAAGCTTTCTTT